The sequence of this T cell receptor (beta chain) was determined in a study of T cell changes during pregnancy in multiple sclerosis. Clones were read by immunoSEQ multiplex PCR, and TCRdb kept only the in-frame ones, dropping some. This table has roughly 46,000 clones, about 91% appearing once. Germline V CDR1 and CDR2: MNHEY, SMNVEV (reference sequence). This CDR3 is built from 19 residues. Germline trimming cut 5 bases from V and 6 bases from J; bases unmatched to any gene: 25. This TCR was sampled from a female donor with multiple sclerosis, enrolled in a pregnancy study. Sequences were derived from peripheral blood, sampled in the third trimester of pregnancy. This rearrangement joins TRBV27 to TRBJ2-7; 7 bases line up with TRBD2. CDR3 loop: CASSLWSTSAPPKEGEQYF. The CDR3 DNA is TGTGCCAGCAGTCTTTGGTCAACTAGCGCCCCACCTAAGGAGGGCGAGCAGTACTTC.